This TCR beta chain was retrieved from a study of CD4 T cells in relation to SARS-CoV-2 and coronaviruses (dated by TCRdb to 2020 to 2023). Describing the broader study: In the ViraFEST assay, PBMCs were cultured with antigen for approximately 11 days, after which TCR beta CDR3s were sequenced to identify antigen-specific clonal expansions. An HIV-1 Nef peptide pool or a culture without peptide was used as the negative reference condition. HLA restriction was mapped for shared crossreactive spike epitopes using patient-derived lymphoblastoid cell lines. At the level of individual TCR clonotypes, the study measured memory CD4+ T cell crossreactivity between SARS-CoV-2 spike protein and common cold coronavirus spike proteins. The Adaptive Biotechnologies TCR-sequencing kit was used to sequence samples from a few pre-COVID donors and the naive versus memory experiments, whereas other data were Illumina-based. A different, Illumina-based TCR-beta assay was used to sequence expansion assays from other donors in the study.

This clone was counted a single time. Its antigen remains undetermined. No base quality values were provided; no much bigger clone lies one nucleotide off. Broader findings and caveats from the paper: In about 60% of donors, memory CD4+ clonotypes turned up that crossrecognized SARS-CoV-2 and at least one common cold coronavirus spike. Crossreactivity analysis was centred on spike protein, so crossreactivity against other viral proteins was not assessed. Compared with monoreactive clones, crossreactive clones had significantly weaker SARS-CoV-2-driven expansion, a result consistent with antigenic imprinting. No donor contributed both pre-pandemic and post-infection samples, which limited tracing the source of pre-existing responses. Small numbers of patients and of tested TCRs were a limitation of the study.

CD4+ T cells from unexposed donors were collected before the COVID-19 pandemic (2011-2018). After around ten days of culture, CD4+ T cells were isolated with the EasySep CD4+ T cell isolation kit. As cell number allowed, CD4+ T cells from unexposed donors were tested for reactivity to SARS-CoV-2 S and N and to four common cold coronavirus spike pools. Each well received over 1.5 million PBMCs, cultured in IMDM supplemented with around 5% human AB serum and 9.5 to 10 IU/ml IL-2. Half of the culture medium was replaced with fresh IL-2-containing medium on days 3 and 7. Each peptide culture condition was generally run in triplicate replicate wells. The leukapheresis product for the unexposed donors was obtained through commercial purchase. PBMCs were isolated from leukapheresis product or whole blood by Ficoll-Paque PLUS gradient centrifugation. PBMCs were either cryopreserved at -140 degrees C or used fresh in the expansion assay. The QIAamp Micro DNA Kit was used to extract genomic DNA from the CD4+ T cells.

Libraries came from the immunoSEQ multiplex PCR assay. Regarding the original processing steps: During preprocessing, nonproductive sequences were discarded, as were any CDR3s that did not begin with C, did not end with F or W, or were shorter than 7 amino acids. The MANAFEST web app identified antigen-specific clonotypes based on expansion compared with the reference and other culture wells. A clone was considered positive if the clone showed significant expansion compared with the reference culture in 2 of 3 replicate wells at an FDR below 0.05. To be called positive, a clone also had to show significant expansion compared with every other tandem well and an odds ratio greater than 5. After three terminal residues were trimmed from each end, CDR3 homology was quantified as pairwise Levenshtein distance using the stringdist R package. The clones in this table, taken by TCRdb from immuneACCESS, are in-frame only. Not every clone is retained; where verified, under half of the shortfall comes from an unresolved V gene, and the cause of the rest is unknown. V, J and clone size were drawn from that table, and D and trimming were deduced from the DNA. The sample contains 32,000 or so clones, around three quarters of them found a single time. Approximately 15% of the sample lies in the top ten.

The sequenced sample was CD4+ T cells from PBMCs, cultured in vitro. This sequence originates from a human donor in good health.

The DNA sequence is as follows: TGTGCCAGCAGTGCCCAACAGGCTCATGAGCAGTTCTTC. Its amino acids are CASSAQQAHEQFF. Recombination connected TRBV2 to TRBJ2-1, with TRBD1 perhaps the D gene, on 5 matching bases. According to the germline V gene, CDR1 reads SNHLY and CDR2 reads FYNNEI. The CDR3 has 13 amino acids, counting the end cysteine and phenylalanine. The DNA shown is the 39-base CDR3, in frame from base 1. V and J are truncated by 4 bases and 8 bases respectively, leaving an intervening sequence of 12 bases.